The clone carrying this T cell receptor beta chain was recorded many times. Its antigen is not known. This sample is part of a study of Graves' ophthalmopathy and Graves' hyperthyroidism. Study in general: At the time of initial diagnosis and before any treatment, peripheral blood was collected. Findings and caveats of the study: Blood also contained most of the expanded thyroid clonotypes above 0.001 frequency.

There are 17 residues in the CDR3. V was trimmed by 0 bases and J by 5 bases, leaving 17 bases between them. The germline V gene has CDR1 MGHRA and CDR2 YSYEKL. The authors amplified TCR beta CDR3 regions from RNA transcripts. Second-round multiplex PCR followed a first-round RT-PCR using HTBI primers. TCRdb called the multiplex PCR reads again in MiXCR, with one record for every CDR3 protein. The sample holds hundreds of thousands of distinct CDR3 sequences; about 20% are singletons and the top ten take around 6.5%. Stable hyperthyroidism was defined by absence of ophthalmopathy within 18 months of follow-up. The diagnosis was founded upon clinical symptoms, serum thyroxine, TRAb, thyroid ultrasound and orbital computed tomography.

V and J are TRBV4-1 and TRBJ1-5; D remains ambiguous. The receptor comes from a woman between 18 and 30 years old with stable Graves' hyperthyroidism. Some clones in this sample may be carry-over from other donors' samples. The material sequenced was peripheral blood. The CDR3 DNA is TGCGCCAGCAGCCAAGATACCAGTAAGGCTTCCGATCAGCCCCAGCATTTT. Translation: CASSQDTSKASDQPQHF.